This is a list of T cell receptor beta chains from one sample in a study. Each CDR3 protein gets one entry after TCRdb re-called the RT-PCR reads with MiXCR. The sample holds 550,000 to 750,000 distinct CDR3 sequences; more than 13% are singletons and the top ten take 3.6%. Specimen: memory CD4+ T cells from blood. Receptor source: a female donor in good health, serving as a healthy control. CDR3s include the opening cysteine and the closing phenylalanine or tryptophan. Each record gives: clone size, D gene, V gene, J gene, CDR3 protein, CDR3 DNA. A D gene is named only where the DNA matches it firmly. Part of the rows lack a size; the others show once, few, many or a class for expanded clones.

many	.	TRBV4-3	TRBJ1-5	CASSQEVGGEGNQPQHF	TGCGCCAGCAGCCAAGAGGTGGGGGGAGAGGGCAATCAGCCCCAGCATTTT
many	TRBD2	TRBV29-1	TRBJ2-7	CSVRTSGRSVEQYF	TGCAGCGTTCGGACTAGCGGGAGATCGGTCGAGCAGTACTTC
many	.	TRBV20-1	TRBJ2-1	CSAWELNEQFF	TGCAGTGCTTGGGAACTCAATGAGCAGTTCTTC
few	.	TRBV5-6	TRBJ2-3	CASSRQFLGTDTQYF	TGTGCCAGCAGCCGCCAATTCCTCGGCACAGATACGCAGTATTTT
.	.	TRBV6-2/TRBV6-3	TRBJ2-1	CATRLYNEQFF	TGTGCCACTCGCCTGTACAATGAGCAGTTCTTC
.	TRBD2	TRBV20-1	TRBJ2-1	CSARGLPGAAGGMNNEQFF	TGCAGTGCTAGAGGCCTTCCGGGCGCAGCGGGAGGGATGAACAATGAGCAGTTCTTC
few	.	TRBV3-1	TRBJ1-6	CASSQEGTRYSPLHF	TGTGCCAGCAGCCAAGAGGGGACGCGGTATTCACCCCTCCACTTT
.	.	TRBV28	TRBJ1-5	CASRPLPSATAHYSNQPQHF	TGTGCCAGCAGACCTCTTCCTTCGGCGACGGCCCATTATAGCAATCAGCCCCAGCATTTT
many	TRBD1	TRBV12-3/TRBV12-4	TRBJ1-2	CASTYRRQGYGYTF	TGTGCCAGCACCTACCGGAGACAGGGTTATGGCTACACCTTC
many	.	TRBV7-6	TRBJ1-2	CASSLVRDAGYTF	TGTGCCAGCAGCTTAGTTCGGGACGCTGGCTACACCTTC
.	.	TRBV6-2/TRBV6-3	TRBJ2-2	CASTTSRGELFF	TGTGCCAGCACGACGTCGAGGGGGGAGCTGTTTTTT
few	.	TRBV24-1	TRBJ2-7	CATSDSGFFEQYF	TGTGCCACCAGTGATTCGGGGTTCTTCGAGCAGTACTTC
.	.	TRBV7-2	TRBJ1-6	CASSLRWDGVSPLHF	TGTGCCAGCAGCCTCCGTTGGGATGGAGTTTCACCCCTCCACTTT
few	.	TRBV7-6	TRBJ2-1	CASSLARWDGNNEQFF	TGTGCCAGCAGCTTAGCGCGATGGGACGGCAACAATGAGCAGTTCTTC
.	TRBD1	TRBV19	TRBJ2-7	CASSEPGQGSYEQYF	TGTGCCAGTAGTGAGCCGGGACAGGGGTCCTACGAGCAGTACTTC
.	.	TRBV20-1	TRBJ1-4	CSAYREANEKLFF	TGCAGTGCATACAGGGAGGCTAATGAAAAACTGTTTTTT
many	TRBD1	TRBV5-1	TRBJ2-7	CASSFSGQGASNEQYF	TGCGCCAGCAGCTTCTCTGGACAGGGGGCGTCTAACGAGCAGTACTTC
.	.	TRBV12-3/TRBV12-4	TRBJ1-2	CASSFASSYGYTF	TGTGCCAGCAGTTTCGCAAGTAGTTATGGCTACACCTTC
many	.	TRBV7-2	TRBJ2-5	CASSPYRLQGQETQYF	TGTGCCAGCAGCCCGTATCGACTACAGGGTCAAGAGACCCAGTACTTC
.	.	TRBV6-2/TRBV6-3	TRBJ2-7	CASSSRTGGIHEQYF	TGTGCCAGCAGTTCACGGACCGGGGGCATCCACGAGCAGTACTTC
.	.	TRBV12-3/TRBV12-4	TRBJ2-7	CASSFDAGGNEQYF	TGTGCCAGCAGTTTTGACGCAGGGGGGAACGAGCAGTACTTC
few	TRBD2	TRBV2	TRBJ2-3	CASSTPLAGGTDTQYF	TGTGCCAGCAGTACCCCACTAGCGGGAGGCACAGATACGCAGTATTTT
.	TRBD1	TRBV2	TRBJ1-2	CASRDRGAGYTF	TGTGCCAGCAGGGACAGGGGGGCTGGCTACACCTTC
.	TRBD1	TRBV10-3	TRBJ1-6	CAISGGQGAYSPLHF	TGTGCCATCAGTGGGGGACAGGGGGCATATTCACCCCTCCACTTT
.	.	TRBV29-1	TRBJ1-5	CSVATQDSNQPQHF	TGCAGCGTTGCAACGCAGGATAGCAATCAGCCCCAGCATTTT
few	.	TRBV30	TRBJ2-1	CAWAPGHISGLEQFF	TGTGCCTGGGCTCCGGGACACATTAGCGGGCTTGAGCAGTTCTTC
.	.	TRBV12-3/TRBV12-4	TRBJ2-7	CASSFPPTYEQYF	TGTGCCAGCAGTTTCCCCCCAACCTACGAGCAGTACTTC
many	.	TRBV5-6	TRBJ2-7	CASSLYSEQYF	TGTGCCAGCAGCTTGTACTCCGAGCAGTACTTC
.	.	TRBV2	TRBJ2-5	CASSEGEFVRETQYF	TGTGCCAGCAGTGAAGGGGAATTCGTTCGGGAGACCCAGTACTTC
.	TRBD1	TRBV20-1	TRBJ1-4	CSAPGGPTNEKLFF	TGCAGTGCTCCAGGGGGCCCAACTAATGAAAAACTGTTTTTT
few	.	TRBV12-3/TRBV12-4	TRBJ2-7	CASRPSGGAWEQYF	TGTGCCAGCAGACCCTCAGGGGGGGCTTGGGAGCAGTACTTC
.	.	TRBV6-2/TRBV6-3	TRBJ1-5	CASSRTRGGEQPQHF	TGTGCCAGCAGCAGAACGAGGGGGGGCGAACAGCCCCAGCATTTT
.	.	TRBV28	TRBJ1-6	CASSPPPARQRLHF	TGTGCCAGCAGTCCCCCCCCCGCTAGACAGCGACTCCACTTT
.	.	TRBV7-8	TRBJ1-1	CASSSSGSPNTEAFF	TGTGCCAGCAGCTCGTCCGGGTCTCCGAACACTGAAGCTTTCTTT
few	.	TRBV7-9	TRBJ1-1	CASSRGDMNTEAFF	TGTGCCAGCAGCCGGGGGGATATGAACACTGAAGCTTTCTTT
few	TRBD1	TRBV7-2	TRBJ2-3	CASSRGGTGTGTDTQYF	TGTGCCAGCAGCCGAGGGGGGACAGGGACAGGGACAGATACGCAGTATTTT
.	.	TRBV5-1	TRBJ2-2	CASSFRQAAGELFF	TGCGCCAGCAGCTTCCGGCAGGCGGCCGGGGAGCTGTTTTTT
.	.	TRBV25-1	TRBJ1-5	CASSEGIGNQPQHF	TGTGCCAGCAGTGAGGGAATAGGCAATCAGCCCCAGCATTTT
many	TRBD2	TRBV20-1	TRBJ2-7	CSARGGRENEQYF	TGCAGTGCTAGGGGCGGGAGGGAGAACGAGCAGTACTTC
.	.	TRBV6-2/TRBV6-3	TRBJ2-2	CASSPERPGMDTGELFF	TGTGCCAGCAGCCCCGAACGTCCGGGAATGGACACCGGGGAGCTGTTTTTT
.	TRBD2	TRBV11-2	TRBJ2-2	CASSLAGGLSTGELFF	TGTGCCAGCAGCTTAGCGGGGGGATTGAGCACCGGGGAGCTGTTTTTT
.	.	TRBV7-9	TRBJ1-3	CASSEGSGNTIYF	TGTGCCAGCAGCGAGGGCAGTGGAAACACCATATATTTT
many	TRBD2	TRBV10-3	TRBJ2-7	CAISTGTSARGRYEQYF	TGTGCCATCAGTACCGGGACTAGCGCTCGAGGGCGCTACGAGCAGTACTTC
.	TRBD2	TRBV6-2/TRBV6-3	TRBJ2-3	CASSGITDTQYF	TGTGCCAGTAGCGGGATAACAGATACGCAGTATTTT